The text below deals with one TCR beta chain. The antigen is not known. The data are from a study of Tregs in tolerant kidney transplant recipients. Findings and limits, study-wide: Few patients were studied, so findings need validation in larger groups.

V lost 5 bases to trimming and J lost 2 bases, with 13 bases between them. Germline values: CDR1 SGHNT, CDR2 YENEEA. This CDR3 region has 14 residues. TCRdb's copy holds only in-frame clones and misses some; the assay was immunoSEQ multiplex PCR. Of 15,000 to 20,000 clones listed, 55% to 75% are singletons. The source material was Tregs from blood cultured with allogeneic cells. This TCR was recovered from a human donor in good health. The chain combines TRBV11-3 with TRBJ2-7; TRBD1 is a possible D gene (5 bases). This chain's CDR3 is CASSRDRVAYEQYF. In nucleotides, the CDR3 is TGTGCCAGCAGCCGCGACAGAGTTGCCTACGAGCAGTACTTC.